This TCR beta chain was recorded in a study of TIL therapy for anti-PD-1-resistant metastatic lung cancer. Study-level background: Tumor harvest preceded PD-1/PD-L1 blockade, followed by nivolumab treatment. Median patient age was around 50, ranging roughly 38-85 years. Most patients had lung adenocarcinoma. Findings and caveats of the study: After infusion, TIL clonotypes partly replaced peripheral T cells and declined over months.

The libraries were made with immunoSEQ v3. Assay: immunoSEQ multiplex PCR; the TCRdb copy retains only in-frame clones and omits some. The top ten clones hold less than 3% of a sample with roughly 58,000 clones, over 75% of them seen once. The CDR3 has 14 residues. J gave up 8 bases and V 1 base, and 4 bases lay outside the gene matches. CDR1 and CDR2 from the germline V gene are LNHDA and SQIVND (reference sequence). In regard to this clone: No antigen is known for it.

Time point reported: pre-treatment sample, taken before nivolumab and TIL therapy. This TCR came from a person aged 25-85 years with non-small cell lung cancer. The chain combines TRBV19 with TRBJ2-1; 8 bases match TRBD2. The material was blood, obtained at baseline. The CDR3 region has the DNA TGTGCCAGTAGTATAGTGCCTAGCGGGTATGAGCAGTTCTTC. Its translation is CASSIVPSGYEQFF.